Below, 3 T cell receptor beta chains from the same sample are listed, as sequenced in a study of shared clonotypes between healthy human individuals. Some clones are missing from TCRdb's copy, which holds only in-frame ones; the method was immunoSEQ multiplex PCR. The sample holds roughly 510,000 clones, roughly 79% seen once. The source material was PBMCs. Receptors originate from a woman between 40 and 50 years old in good health. Some clones in this sample may be carry-over from other donors' samples.

V gene TRBV7-2 combines with J gene TRBJ2-3; D possibly corresponds to TRBD1 (6 bases). The CDR3 is made up of 16 amino acids. Germline V gene sequence: CDR1 SGHTA, CDR2 FQGNSA. Trimming removed 0 bases from V and 0 bases from J, with 10 bases in between. The CDR3 region has the DNA TGTGCCAGCAGCTTAGCGGGACACGCTAGCACAGATACGCAGTATTTT. Protein product: CASSLAGHASTDTQYF.

The CDR3 spells CASSLGQGASYGYTF. CDR3 DNA: TGTGCCAGCAGCCTCGGACAGGGGGCGTCCTATGGCTACACCTTC. J is TRBJ1-2 and V is TRBV5-4; 11 bases match TRBD1. The CDR3 totals 15 residues. Germline V lookup: CDR1 SGHNT, CDR2 YYREEE (reference sequence). V dropped 4 bases and J dropped 4; count of bases not matched to a gene: 6.

This clone was observed once. Here the CDR3 DNA reads TGCGCCAGCAGCCAGGGGGGGTTACCCCAAGAGACCCAGTACTTC. Translation: CASSQGGLPQETQYF. The rearrangement uses TRBV4-1 and TRBJ2-5; 7 bases match TRBD2. The junction had 5 bases not matched to a gene; V was cut back by 3 bases and J by 1 base. The CDR3 totals 15 residues. From germline, CDR1 is MGHRA and CDR2 YSYEKL.